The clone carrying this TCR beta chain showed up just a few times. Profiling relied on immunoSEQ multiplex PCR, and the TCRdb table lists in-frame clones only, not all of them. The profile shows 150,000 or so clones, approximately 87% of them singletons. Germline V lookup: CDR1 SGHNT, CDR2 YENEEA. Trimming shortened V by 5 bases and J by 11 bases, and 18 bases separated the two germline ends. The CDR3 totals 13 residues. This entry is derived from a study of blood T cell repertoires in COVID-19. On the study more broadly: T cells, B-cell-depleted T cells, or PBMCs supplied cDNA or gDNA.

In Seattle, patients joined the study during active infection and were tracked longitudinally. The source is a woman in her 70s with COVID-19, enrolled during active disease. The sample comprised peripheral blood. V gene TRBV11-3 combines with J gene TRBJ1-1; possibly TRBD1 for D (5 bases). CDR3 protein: CASSLYEGDEAFF. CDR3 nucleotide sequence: TGTGCCAGCAGCCTATATGAAGGGGATGAGGCTTTCTTT.